This T cell receptor beta chain originates from a study of OX40 agonist ivuxolimab in advanced cancers. Study at large: Enrolled patients in dose escalation had cancers that were hepatocellular carcinoma, melanoma, renal cell or head and neck cancer.

Profiled with immunoSEQ multiplex PCR; TCRdb holds only in-frame clones, not every one. The table shows about 88,000 clones, with more than 80% occurring only once. Comment on this clone: The antigen is not known.

Autoimmune disease history or systemic immunosuppression disqualified patients. Overall study results and limits: At 0.1 to 3.0 mg/kg and by week 6, clonal expansion occurred in CD4+ and CD8+ blood T cells. CD8+ T cells (on average) carried more expanded clones than CD4+ T cells.

CDR3 size: 14 residues. From germline, CDR1 is SGHAT and CDR2 FQNNGV. Trimming shortened V by 1 base and J by 1 base, and 7 bases separated the two germline ends. The chain uses TRBV11-2 and TRBJ1-1; TRBD1 is a possible D gene (5 bases). The sample was CD4+ or CD8+ T cells sorted from blood, taken in a trial of the OX40 agonist ivuxolimab. The TCR sequence derives from an adult with an advanced solid tumor such as melanoma, head and neck, liver or kidney cancer. CDR3 nucleotide sequence: TGTGCCAGCAGCTTAGGACAGAGGAACACTGAAGCTTTCTTT. Its translation is CASSLGQRNTEAFF.